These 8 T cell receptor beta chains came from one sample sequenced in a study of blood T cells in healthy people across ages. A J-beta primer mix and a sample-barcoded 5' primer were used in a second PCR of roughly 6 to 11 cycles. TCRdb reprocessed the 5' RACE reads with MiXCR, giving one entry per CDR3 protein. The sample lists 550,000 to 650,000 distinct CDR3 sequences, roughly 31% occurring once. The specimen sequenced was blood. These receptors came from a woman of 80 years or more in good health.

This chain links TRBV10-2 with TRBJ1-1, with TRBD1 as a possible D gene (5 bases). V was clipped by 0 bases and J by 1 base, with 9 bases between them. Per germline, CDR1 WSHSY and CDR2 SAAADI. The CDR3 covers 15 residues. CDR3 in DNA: TGCGCCAGCAGTGAGTCTGCAGGGAGGAACACTGAAGCTTTCTTT. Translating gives CASSESAGRNTEAFF.

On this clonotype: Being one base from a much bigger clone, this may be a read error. The CDR3 reads CATSDLAGNQQYF. Written as DNA, the CDR3 is TGTGCCACCAGTGATCTTGCGGGGAACCAGCAGTACTTC. This chain connects TRBV24-1 to TRBJ2-7; TRBD2 is a possible D gene (6 bases). CDR3 length equals 13 residues. V was clipped by 3 bases and J by 8 bases, with 13 bases between them. Germline lookup yields CDR1 KGHDR and CDR2 SFDVKD.

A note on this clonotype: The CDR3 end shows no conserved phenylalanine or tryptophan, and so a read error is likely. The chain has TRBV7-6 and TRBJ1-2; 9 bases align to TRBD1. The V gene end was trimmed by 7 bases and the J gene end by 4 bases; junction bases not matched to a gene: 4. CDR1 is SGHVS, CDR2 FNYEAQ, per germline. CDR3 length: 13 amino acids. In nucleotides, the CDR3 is TGTGCCAGCACCCCGGGACAGGGCTATGGCTACACCTGC. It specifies CASTPGQGYGYTC.

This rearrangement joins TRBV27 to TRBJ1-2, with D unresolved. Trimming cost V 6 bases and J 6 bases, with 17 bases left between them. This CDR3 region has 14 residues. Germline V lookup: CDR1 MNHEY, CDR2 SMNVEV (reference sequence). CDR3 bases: TGTGCCAGCAGGTTGCTAGGAGGCATCGATGGCTACACCTTC. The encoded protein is CASRLLGGIDGYTF.

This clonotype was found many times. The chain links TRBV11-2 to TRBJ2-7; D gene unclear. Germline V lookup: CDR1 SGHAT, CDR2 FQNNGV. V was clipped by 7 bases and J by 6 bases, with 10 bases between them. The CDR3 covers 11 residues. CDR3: CASKALREQYF. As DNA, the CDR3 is TGTGCCAGCAAAGCGCTGCGCGAGCAGTACTTC.

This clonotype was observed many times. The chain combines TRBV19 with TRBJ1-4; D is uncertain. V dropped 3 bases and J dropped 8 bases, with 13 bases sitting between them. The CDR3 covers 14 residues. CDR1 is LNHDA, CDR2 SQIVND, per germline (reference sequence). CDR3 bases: TGTGCCAGTAGTATCCGGGGTCTTGAGGAAAAACTGTTTTTT. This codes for CASSIRGLEEKLFF.

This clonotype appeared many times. DNA for the CDR3: TGTGCCAGCAGTGTGGTCGGTGGTCCGGGTGCGACCCAGTACTTC. It is translated as CASSVVGGPGATQYF. This chain joins TRBV6-1 and TRBJ2-5; D is unresolved. Per the germline V gene, CDR1 is MNHNS and CDR2 is SASEGT. The CDR3 runs 15 residues. The V end lost 4 bases, the J end lost 7 bases, and 19 bases lay between the germline ends.

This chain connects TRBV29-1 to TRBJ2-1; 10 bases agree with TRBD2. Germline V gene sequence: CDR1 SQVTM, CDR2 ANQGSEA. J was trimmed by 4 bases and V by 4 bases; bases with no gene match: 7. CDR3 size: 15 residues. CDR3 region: CSVGRLAGAYNEQFF. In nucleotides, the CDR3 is TGCAGCGTTGGTAGGCTAGCGGGAGCTTACAATGAGCAGTTCTTC.